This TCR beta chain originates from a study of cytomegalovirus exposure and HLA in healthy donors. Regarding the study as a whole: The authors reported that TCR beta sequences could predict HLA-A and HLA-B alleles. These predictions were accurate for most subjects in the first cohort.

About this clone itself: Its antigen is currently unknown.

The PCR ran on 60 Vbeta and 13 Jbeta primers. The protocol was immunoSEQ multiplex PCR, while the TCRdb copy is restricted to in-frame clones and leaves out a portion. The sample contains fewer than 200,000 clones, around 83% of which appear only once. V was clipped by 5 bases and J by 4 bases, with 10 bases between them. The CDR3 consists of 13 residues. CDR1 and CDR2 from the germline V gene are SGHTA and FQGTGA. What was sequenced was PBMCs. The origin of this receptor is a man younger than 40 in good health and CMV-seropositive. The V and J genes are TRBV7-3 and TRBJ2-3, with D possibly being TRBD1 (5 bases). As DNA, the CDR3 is TGTGCCAGCAGCCCAGGGAAAGCAGATACGCAGTATTTT. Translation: CASSPGKADTQYF.